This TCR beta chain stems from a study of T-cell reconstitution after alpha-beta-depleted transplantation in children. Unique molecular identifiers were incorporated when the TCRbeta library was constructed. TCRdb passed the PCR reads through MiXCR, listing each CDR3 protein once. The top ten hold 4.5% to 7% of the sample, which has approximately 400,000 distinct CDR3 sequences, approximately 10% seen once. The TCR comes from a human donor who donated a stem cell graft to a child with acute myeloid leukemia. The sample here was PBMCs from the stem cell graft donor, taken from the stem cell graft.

CDR3 DNA sequence: TGCAGTGCTAGTTTAGGACCGAACTATGGCTACACCTTC. This sequence encodes CSASLGPNYGYTF. J is TRBJ1-2 and V is TRBV20-1, with unresolved D. Germline V gives CDR1 DFQATT, CDR2 SNEGSKA (reference sequence). V lost 3 bases to trimming and J lost 2 bases, with 10 bases between them. The CDR3 totals 13 residues.